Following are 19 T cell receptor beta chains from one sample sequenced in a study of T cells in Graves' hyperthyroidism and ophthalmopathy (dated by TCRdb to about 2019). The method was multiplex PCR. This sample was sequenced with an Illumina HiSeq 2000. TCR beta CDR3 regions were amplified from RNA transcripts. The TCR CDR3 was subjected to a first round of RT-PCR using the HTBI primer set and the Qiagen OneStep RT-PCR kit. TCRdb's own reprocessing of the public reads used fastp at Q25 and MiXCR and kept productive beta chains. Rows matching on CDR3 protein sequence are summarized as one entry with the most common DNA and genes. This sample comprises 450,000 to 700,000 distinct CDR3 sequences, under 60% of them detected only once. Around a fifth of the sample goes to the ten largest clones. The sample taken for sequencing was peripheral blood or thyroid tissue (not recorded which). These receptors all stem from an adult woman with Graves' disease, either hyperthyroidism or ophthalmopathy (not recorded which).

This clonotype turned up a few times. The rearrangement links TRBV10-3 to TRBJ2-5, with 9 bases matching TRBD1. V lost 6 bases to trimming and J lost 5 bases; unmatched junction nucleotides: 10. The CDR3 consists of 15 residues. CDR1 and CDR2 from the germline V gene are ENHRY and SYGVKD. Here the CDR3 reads CAISGQGLGGETQYF. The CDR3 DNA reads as TGTGCCATCAGCGGACAGGGGCTGGGTGGGGAGACCCAGTACTTC.

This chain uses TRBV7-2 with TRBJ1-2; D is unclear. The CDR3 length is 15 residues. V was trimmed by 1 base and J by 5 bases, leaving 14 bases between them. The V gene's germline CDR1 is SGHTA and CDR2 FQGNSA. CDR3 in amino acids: CASSLEAPVQYGYTF. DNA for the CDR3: TGTGCCAGCAGCTTAGAGGCCCCAGTTCAGTATGGCTACACCTTC.

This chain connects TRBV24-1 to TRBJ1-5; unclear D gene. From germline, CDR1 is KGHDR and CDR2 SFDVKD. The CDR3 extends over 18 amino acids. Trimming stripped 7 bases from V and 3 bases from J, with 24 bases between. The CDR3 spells CATSPRASLYGVNQPQHF. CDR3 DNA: TGTGCCACCAGCCCTAGGGCCAGTCTTTACGGAGTCAATCAGCCCCAGCATTTT.

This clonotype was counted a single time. The CDR3 sequence is CASTVDMLETQYF. The DNA of the CDR3 is TGTGCCAGCACCGTGGACATGCTAGAGACCCAGTACTTC. The chain uses TRBV7-8 and TRBJ2-5; TRBD1 is a possible D gene (5 bases). V lost 7 bases and J lost 4, with 13 bases in between. Germline V gene sequence: CDR1 SGHVS, CDR2 FQNEAQ. The CDR3 runs 13 residues.

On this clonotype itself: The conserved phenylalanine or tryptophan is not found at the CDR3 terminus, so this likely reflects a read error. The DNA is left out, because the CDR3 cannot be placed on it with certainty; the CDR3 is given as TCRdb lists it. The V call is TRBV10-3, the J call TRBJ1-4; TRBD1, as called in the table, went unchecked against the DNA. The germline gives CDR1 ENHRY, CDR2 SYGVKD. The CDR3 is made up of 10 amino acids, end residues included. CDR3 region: CAIQDIPRGR.

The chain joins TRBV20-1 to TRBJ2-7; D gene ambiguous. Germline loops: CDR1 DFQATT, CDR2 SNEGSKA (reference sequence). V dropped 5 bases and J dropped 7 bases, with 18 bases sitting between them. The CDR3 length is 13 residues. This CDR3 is CSAPWTGLREQYF. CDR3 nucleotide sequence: TGCAGTGCTCCCTGGACCGGGCTACGAGAGCAGTACTTC.

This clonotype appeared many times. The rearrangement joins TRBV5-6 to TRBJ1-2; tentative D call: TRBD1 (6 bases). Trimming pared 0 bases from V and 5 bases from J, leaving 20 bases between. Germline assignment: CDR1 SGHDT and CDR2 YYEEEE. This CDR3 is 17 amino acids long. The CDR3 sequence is CASSLVRGAHLLYGYTF. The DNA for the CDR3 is TGTGCCAGCAGCTTGGTTCGGGGGGCGCATCTCCTGTATGGCTACACCTTC.

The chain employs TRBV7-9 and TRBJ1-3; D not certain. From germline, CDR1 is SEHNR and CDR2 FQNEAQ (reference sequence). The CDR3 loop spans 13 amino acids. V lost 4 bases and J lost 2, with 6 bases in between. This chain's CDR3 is CASSYGTGNTIYF. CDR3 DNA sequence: TGTGCCAGCAGCTACGGGACTGGAAACACCATATATTTT.

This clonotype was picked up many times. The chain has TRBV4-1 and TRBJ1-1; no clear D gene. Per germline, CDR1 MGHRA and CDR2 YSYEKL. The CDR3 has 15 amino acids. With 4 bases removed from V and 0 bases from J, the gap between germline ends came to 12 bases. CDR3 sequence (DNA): TGCGCCAGCAGCCTCCGGGGAGTCGTGAACACTGAAGCTTTCTTT. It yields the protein CASSLRGVVNTEAFF.

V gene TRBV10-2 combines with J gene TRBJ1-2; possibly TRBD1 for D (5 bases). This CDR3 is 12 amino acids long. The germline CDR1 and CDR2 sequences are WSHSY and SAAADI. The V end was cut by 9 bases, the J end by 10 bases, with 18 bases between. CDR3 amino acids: CASFGTGSVYTF. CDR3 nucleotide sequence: TGCGCCAGTTTCGGGACGGGGAGTGTCTACACCTTC.

The CDR3 loop is CSANGGEGSTDTQYF. CDR3 nucleotide sequence: TGCAGTGCTAACGGGGGGGAGGGTAGCACAGATACGCAGTATTTT. This chain joins TRBV20-1 and TRBJ2-3; 8 nucleotides match TRBD2. The trim removed 4 bases at V and 0 bases at J, leaving 6 bases unmatched. Germline-derived CDR1 and CDR2 are DFQATT and SNEGSKA (reference sequence). The CDR3 is made up of 15 amino acids.

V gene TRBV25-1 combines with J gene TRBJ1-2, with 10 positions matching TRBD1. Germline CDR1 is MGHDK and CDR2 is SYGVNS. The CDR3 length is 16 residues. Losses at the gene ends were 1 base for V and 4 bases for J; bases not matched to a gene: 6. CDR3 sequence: CASSESPGQGTYGYTF. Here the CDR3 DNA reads TGTGCCAGCAGTGAATCCCCGGGACAGGGGACCTATGGCTACACCTTC.

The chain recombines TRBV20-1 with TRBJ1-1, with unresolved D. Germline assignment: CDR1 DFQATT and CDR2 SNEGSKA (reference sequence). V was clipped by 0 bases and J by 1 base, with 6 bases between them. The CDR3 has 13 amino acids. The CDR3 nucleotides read TGCAGTGCTAGAGAGTATAGGAACACTGAAGCTTTCTTT. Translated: CSAREYRNTEAFF.

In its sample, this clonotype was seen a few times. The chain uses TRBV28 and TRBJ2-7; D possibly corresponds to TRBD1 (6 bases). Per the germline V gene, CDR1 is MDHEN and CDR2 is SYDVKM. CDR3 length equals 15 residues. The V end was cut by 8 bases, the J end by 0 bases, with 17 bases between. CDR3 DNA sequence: TGTGCCAGCGAGGGTAGGGGGACCGTCTCCTACGAGCAGTACTTC. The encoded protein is CASEGRGTVSYEQYF.

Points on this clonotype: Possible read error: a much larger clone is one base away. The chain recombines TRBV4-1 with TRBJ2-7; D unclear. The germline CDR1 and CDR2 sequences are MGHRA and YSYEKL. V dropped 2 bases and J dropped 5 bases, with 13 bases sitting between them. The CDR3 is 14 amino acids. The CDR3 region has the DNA TGCGCCAGCAGCCAATGGGTGGACCCCCACGAGCAGTACTTC. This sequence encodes CASSQWVDPHEQYF.

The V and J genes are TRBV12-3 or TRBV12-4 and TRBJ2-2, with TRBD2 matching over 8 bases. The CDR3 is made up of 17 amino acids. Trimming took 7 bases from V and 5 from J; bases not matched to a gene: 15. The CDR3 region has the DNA TGTGCCAGCACCTCCCCCGGGGTAGCGGGACGTACCGGGGAGCTGTTTTTT. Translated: CASTSPGVAGRTGELFF.

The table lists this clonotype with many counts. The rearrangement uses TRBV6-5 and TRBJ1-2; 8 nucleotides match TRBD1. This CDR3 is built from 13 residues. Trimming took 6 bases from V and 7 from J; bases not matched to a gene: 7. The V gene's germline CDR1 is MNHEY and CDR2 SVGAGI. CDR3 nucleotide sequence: TGTGCCAGCAGGGTGGACAGGGTGCGTGGCTACACCTTC. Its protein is CASRVDRVRGYTF.

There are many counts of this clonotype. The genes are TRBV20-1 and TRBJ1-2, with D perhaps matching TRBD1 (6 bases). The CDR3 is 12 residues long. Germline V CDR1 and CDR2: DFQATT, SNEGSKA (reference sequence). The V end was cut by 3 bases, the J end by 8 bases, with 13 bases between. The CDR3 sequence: CSASSYRDGYTF. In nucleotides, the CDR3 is TGCAGTGCTAGCTCATACAGGGACGGCTACACCTTC.

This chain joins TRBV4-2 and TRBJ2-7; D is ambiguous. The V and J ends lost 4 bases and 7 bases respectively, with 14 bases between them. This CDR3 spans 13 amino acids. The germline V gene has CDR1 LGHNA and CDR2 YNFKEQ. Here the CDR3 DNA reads TGTGCCAGCAGCCCCCCACCCTCGGGTGAGCAGTACTTC. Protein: CASSPPPSGEQYF.